This TCR beta chain was recovered during a study of OX40 agonist ivuxolimab in advanced cancers. For context, the study as a whole: Ivuxolimab, which targeted the costimulatory receptor OX40 (CD134), was an agonistic, fully human IgG2 monoclonal antibody. The monotherapy dose-escalation portion (N ≈ 55 patients) of the phase I ivuxolimab trial is reported in the paper. Intravenous ivuxolimab was administered to patients every 2 weeks at six dose levels: 0.01, 0.1, 0.3, 1.5, 3 and 10 mg/kg. A male proportion of around 80% and a mean age of roughly 58 years, ranging from about 23 to 90, were recorded for the dose-escalation cohort. Peripheral TCRbeta sequencing was intended to test whether TCR sequence diversity was altered and clonal T-cell expansion was caused by ivuxolimab. Among the roughly 50 dose-escalation patients, roughly 20 had hepatocellular carcinoma, around 15 melanoma, 9 renal cell carcinoma and 9 head and neck cancer. Prior anti-PD-1, anti-PD-L1 or anti-CTLA-4 therapy was permitted, and checkpoint inhibitors had been received by approximately 39% of dose-escalation patients. Partial responses occurred in three dose-escalation patients, of whom one had hepatocellular carcinoma and two had cutaneous melanoma. Paper-wide results and their limitations: The antigen specificity of the peripheral T cells that underwent clonal expansion was not determined. After ivuxolimab, CD8+ T cells had more expanded clones than CD4+ T cells on average. At doses from 0.1 to 3.0 mg/kg, clonal expansion was seen in both CD4+ and CD8+ blood T cells between baseline and week 6. In the 0.1-3.0 mg/kg groups, partial responders were among the patients with the lowest normalized peripheral clonal expansion, particularly in CD8+ T cells. Low levels of normalized T-cell clonal expansion were also shown by some nonresponding patients.

CDR1 is given as ENHRY and CDR2 as SYGVKD, both from the germline V gene. From cysteine to phenylalanine, the CDR3 is 13 amino acids long. Of all the DNA, just the CDR3 is kept, 39 bases in frame from base 1. Regarding this clone: Its binding antigen is unknown. One end of the junction is discordant with germline, which a read error may explain.

To sequence the TCRbeta CDR3 region, genomic DNA was isolated from the sorted cells. The immunoSEQ Assay was used to sequence the TCRbeta CDR3 regions. Not all clones reach the TCRdb copy of this immuneACCESS table, which keeps in-frame sequences only. Checked studies attribute under half of the gap to unresolved V genes and leave the rest unexplained. The sample table shows 50,000 to 55,000 clones, and over 70% are seen once. The leading ten clones occupy more than 1.5% of the sample. The trial excluded patients who had a history of autoimmune disease or who were on systemic immunosuppression. In every dose cohort, peripheral blood was drawn for TCR sequencing at baseline, cycle 4 day 1, and cycle 7 day 1. The samples were drawn from a first-in-human, open-label, multicenter phase I dose-escalation trial of ivuxolimab. Adults with locally advanced or metastatic melanoma, renal cell carcinoma, hepatocellular carcinoma or head and neck squamous cell carcinoma were enrolled in the trial. Before TCR sequencing, CD4+ T cells and CD8+ T cells from peripheral blood were sorted into separate populations.

The sample in question was CD4+ or CD8+ T cells sorted from blood, obtained in a trial of the OX40 agonist ivuxolimab. The clonotype comes from an adult with an advanced solid tumor such as melanoma, head and neck, liver or kidney cancer. The chain is encoded by TRBV10-3 joined to TRBJ1-1; TRBD1 matches 8 bases in the middle. Read as DNA, the sequence is TGTGCCATCAGTGAAGGACAGGGATCTGAGGCTTTCTTT. Translated, it reads CAISEGQGSEAFF.